What follows is one T cell receptor (beta chain) and its context. The antigen remains unidentified. The data stem from a study of blood T cells in healthy people across ages. Study-level results: Higher diversity and more naive CD4+ cells were features of long-lived donors, compared to aged donors. With unsorted PBMCs, a conclusive comparison of naive versus antigen-experienced cells was not possible.

Germline-derived CDR1 and CDR2 are SGHRS and YFSETQ. The CDR3 sequence is 14 residues long. A second PCR of roughly 7 to 11 cycles used a sample-barcoded 5' primer and a J-beta primer mix. MiXCR, applied by TCRdb to the 5' RACE reads, yields one record per CDR3 protein. The sample records 790,000 or so distinct CDR3 sequences, more than 50% being singletons. This clonotype was sampled from a man in his forties in good health. The genes are TRBV5-1 and TRBJ2-5, with D perhaps TRBD1 or TRBD2 (5 bases each). The J call could be wrong; TRBJ2-7 is a better fit for the DNA end. Input material: blood. Here the CDR3 DNA reads TGCGCCAGCAGCCCGGAAGGGGTCGGGAACGAGCAGTACTTC. This encodes CASSPEGVGNEQYF.